Sequencing of this T cell receptor (beta chain) was carried out in a study of T cell repertoires in cytomegalovirus infection. This clonotype was seen more than once but under ten times. Between the trimmed V and J ends, which lost 0 bases and 3 bases, there was a span of 10 bases. There are 15 residues in the CDR3. Germline CDR1 and CDR2: SGDLS and YYNGEE. TCRdb re-called the reads with MiXCR, one entry per CDR3 protein. The sample contains approximately 500,000 distinct CDR3 sequences, more than 15% of which appear only once. The clonotype was recovered from a human donor in good health (CMV status not recorded). Some clones in this sample may be carry-over from other donors' samples. The V and J genes are TRBV9 and TRBJ1-5; D perhaps matches TRBD1 (5 bases). The specimen was CD8+ T cells from PBMCs. The CDR3 DNA reads as TGTGCCAGCAGCGTAGGTGAAGGGGTCAATCAGCCCCAGCATTTT. This gives the protein CASSVGEGVNQPQHF.